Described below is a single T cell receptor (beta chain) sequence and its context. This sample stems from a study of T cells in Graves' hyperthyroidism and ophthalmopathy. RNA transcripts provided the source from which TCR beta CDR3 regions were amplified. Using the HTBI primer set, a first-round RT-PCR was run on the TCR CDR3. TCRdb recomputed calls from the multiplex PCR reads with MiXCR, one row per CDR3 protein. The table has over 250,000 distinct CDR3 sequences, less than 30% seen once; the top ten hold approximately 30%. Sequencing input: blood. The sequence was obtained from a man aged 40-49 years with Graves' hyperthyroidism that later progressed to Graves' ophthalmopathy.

The CDR3 region is CASSEGGFYGYTF. The CDR3 bases are TGTGCCAGCAGTGAAGGCGGATTCTATGGCTACACCTTC. J is TRBJ1-2 and V is TRBV6-1; D is undetermined. V lost 1 base to trimming and J lost 4 bases, with 7 bases between them. Germline CDR1 reads MNHNS; CDR2 reads SASEGT. The CDR3 covers 13 residues.